The 13 T cell receptor beta chains presented below share a single source sample, sequenced in a study of long-term antiretroviral therapy in people with HIV. A v3.0 immunoSEQ assay was performed at survey level. Only in-frame clones appear in the TCRdb table, and some are missing; sequencing was by immunoSEQ multiplex PCR. Of approximately 23,000 clones listed, around 81% are singletons. The specimen was unsorted PBMCs, collected 1.5 years after starting antiretroviral therapy. Receptors originate from a man aged 30 to 39 with HIV.

The genes are TRBV2 and TRBJ1-2; D not certain. The CDR3 is made up of 18 amino acids. V was pared by 0 bases and J by 0 bases, with 17 bases between. Per germline, CDR1 SNHLY and CDR2 FYNNEI. The CDR3 DNA reads as TGTGCCAGCAGTGAAGCGCAGGCAGAGGAACCAGCTAACTATGGCTACACCTTC. As protein: CASSEAQAEEPANYGYTF.

The genes are TRBV5-1 and TRBJ2-2; no clear D. The CDR3 has 13 amino acids. Germline CDR1 is SGHRS and CDR2 is YFSETQ. Trimming pared 4 bases from V and 10 bases from J, leaving 14 bases between. The CDR3 nucleotides read TGCGCCAGCAGCCCCGACACCGTGGAGGAGCTGTTTTTT. Its protein is CASSPDTVEELFF.

This chain uses TRBV4-1 with TRBJ1-5; 7 bases line up with TRBD1. Per germline, CDR1 MGHRA and CDR2 YSYEKL. The CDR3 covers 16 residues. Trimming at V came to 2 bases and at J to 6 bases, leaving 10 bases not matched to a gene. The CDR3 DNA sequence: TGCGCCAGCAGCCAAAATACAGGGGATGATTTTCAGCCCCAGCATTTT. Translated: CASSQNTGDDFQPQHF.

The CDR3 region is CASSGQGGISFF. The CDR3 DNA reads as TGTGCCAGCAGTGGACAGGGGGGTATATCTTTCTTT. The chain has TRBV2 and TRBJ1-1; 9 bases match TRBD1. Germline lookup yields CDR1 SNHLY and CDR2 FYNNEI. There are 12 residues in the CDR3. Trimming cost V 4 bases and J 12 bases; bases outside gene matches: 6.

The chain links TRBV28 to TRBJ1-5, with 7 bases that match TRBD1. V shed 6 bases, J shed 4 bases, and the junction held 12 bases outside the gene matches. The V gene's germline CDR1 is MDHEN and CDR2 SYDVKM. This CDR3 comprises 16 residues. Here the CDR3 DNA reads TGTGCCAGCAGAGAAGGGGACAGAGGGAATAATCAGCCCCAGCATTTT. It is translated as CASREGDRGNNQPQHF.

The V call is TRBV5-8, the J call TRBJ1-2; possible D gene TRBD1, 6 bases. The V end was cut by 2 bases, the J end by 8 bases, with 16 bases between. This CDR3 has 14 amino acids. Germline V lookup: CDR1 SGHTS, CDR2 YDEGEE. CDR3 in amino acids: CASSLQGRSMGYTF. The CDR3 nucleotides read TGTGCCAGCAGCTTACAGGGACGAAGTATGGGCTACACCTTC.

Points on this clone: One base separates it from a far larger clone, so it is likely a read error. Other DNA sequences in the same sample also yield this CDR3. V and J are TRBV7-9 and TRBJ2-1; possible D gene TRBD1, 7 bases. This CDR3 has 13 residues. In germline, CDR1 is SEHNR, CDR2 FQNEAQ (reference sequence). The V gene lost 2 bases and the J gene lost 8 bases, with 10 bases spanning the gap. This CDR3 is CASSLQGGDEQFF. In DNA, the CDR3 is TGTGCCAGCAGCTTACAGGGGGGCGATGAGCAGTTCTTC.

The chain employs TRBV30 and TRBJ1-1; D is possibly TRBD1 (5 bases). The CDR3 has 14 amino acids. V lost 7 bases and J 0 bases, leaving 15 bases between the germline ends. Germline CDR1 and CDR2: GTSNPN and SVGIG (reference sequence). The CDR3 DNA reads as TGTGCCTCTATATACAGGATGATGAACACTGAAGCTTTCTTT. This translates into CASIYRMMNTEAFF.

The V gene is TRBV6-5, the J gene TRBJ2-7; 8 bases map to TRBD2. Losses at the gene ends were 0 bases for V and 0 bases for J; bases not matched to a gene: 4. CDR1 is MNHEY and CDR2 is SVGAGI in the germline V gene. The length of the CDR3 is 16 residues. The CDR3, as DNA: TGTGCCAGCAGTTACTCGGGACTAGGGACCTCCTACGAGCAGTACTTC. This translates into CASSYSGLGTSYEQYF.

This chain connects TRBV6-1 to TRBJ1-2, with D hard to call. The CDR3 spans 12 residues. V lost 1 base to trimming and J lost 4 bases, with 4 bases between them. Germline V CDR1 and CDR2: MNHNS, SASEGT. CDR3 DNA sequence: TGTGCCAGCAGTGAAGACACCTATGGCTACACCTTC. This sequence encodes CASSEDTYGYTF.

V is TRBV5-1 and J is TRBJ2-7; D remains ambiguous. Trimming stripped 1 base from V and 6 bases from J, with 14 bases between. CDR1 and CDR2 (germline): SGHRS, YFSETQ. This CDR3 is 14 amino acids long. The CDR3 nucleotides are TGCGCCAGCAGCTTGAGTACAGAGTGGGCCGAGCAGTACTTC. It yields the protein CASSLSTEWAEQYF.

The chain is built from TRBV7-2 and TRBJ1-6; D is unresolved. Trimming removed 6 bases from V and 0 bases from J, with 3 bases in between. This CDR3 is 13 amino acids long. CDR1 SGHTA and CDR2 FQGNSA come from the germline V gene. The CDR3 DNA reads as TGTGCCAGCAGTAGCTCCTATAATTCACCCCTCCACTTT. The encoded protein is CASSSSYNSPLHF.

This clone has a handful of counts. This chain uses TRBV5-4 with TRBJ1-2, with D tentatively TRBD1 (5 bases). V was trimmed by 4 bases and J by 8 bases, leaving 12 bases between them. CDR3 length equals 12 residues. CDR1 and CDR2 from the germline V gene are SGHNT and YYREEE (reference sequence). The CDR3 sequence: CASSPGGDGYTF. The CDR3 DNA reads as TGTGCCAGCAGCCCGGGGGGGGACGGCTACACCTTC.